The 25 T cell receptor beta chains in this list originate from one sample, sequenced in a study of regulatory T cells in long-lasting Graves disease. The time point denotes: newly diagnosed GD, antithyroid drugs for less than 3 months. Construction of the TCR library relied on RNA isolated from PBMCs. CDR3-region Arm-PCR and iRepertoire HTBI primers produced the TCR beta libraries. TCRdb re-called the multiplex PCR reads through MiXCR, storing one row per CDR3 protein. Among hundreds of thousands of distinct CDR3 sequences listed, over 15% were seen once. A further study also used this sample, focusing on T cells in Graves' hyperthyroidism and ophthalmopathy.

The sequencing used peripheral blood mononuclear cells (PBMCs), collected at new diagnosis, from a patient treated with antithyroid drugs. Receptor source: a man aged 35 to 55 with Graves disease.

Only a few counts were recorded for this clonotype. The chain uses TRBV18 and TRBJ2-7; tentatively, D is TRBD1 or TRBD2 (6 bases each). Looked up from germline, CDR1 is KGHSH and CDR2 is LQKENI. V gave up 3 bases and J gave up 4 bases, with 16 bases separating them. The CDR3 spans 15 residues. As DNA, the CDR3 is TGTGCCAGCTCACCCCGGAGGGGGATGCTATACGAGCAGTACTTC. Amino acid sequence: CASSPRRGMLYEQYF. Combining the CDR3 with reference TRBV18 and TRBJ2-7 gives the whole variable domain NAGVMQNPRHLVRRRGQEARLRCSPMKGHSHVYWYRQLPEEGLKFMVYLQKENIIDESGMPKERFSAEFPKEGPSILRIQQVVRGDSAAYFCASSPRRGMLYEQYFGPGTRLTVT.

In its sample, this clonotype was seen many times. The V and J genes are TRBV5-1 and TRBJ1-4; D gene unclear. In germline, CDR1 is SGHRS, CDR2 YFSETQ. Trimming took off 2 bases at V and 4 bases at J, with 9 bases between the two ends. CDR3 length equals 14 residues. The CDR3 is CASSFETGNEKLFF. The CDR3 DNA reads TGCGCCAGCAGCTTCGAGACGGGTAATGAAAAACTGTTTTTT. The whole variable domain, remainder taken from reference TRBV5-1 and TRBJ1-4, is KAGVTQTPRYLIKTRGQQVTLSCSPISGHRSVSWYQQTPGQGLQFLFEYFSETQRNKGNFPGRFSGRQFSNSRSEMNVSTLELGDSALYLCASSFETGNEKLFFGSGTQLSVL.

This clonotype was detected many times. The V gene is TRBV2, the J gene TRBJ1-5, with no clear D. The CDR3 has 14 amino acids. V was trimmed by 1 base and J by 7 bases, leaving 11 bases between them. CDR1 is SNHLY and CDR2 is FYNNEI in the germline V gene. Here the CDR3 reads CASSEGGSGQPQHF. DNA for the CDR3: TGTGCCAGCAGTGAAGGAGGGTCCGGGCAGCCCCAGCATTTT.

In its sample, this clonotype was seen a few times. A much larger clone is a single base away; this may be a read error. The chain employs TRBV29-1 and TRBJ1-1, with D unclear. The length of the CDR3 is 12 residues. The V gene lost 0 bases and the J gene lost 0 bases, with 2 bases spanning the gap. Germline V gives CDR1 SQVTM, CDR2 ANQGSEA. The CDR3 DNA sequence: TGCAGCGTTGAAGAAATGAACACTGAAGCTTTCTTT. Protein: CSVEEMNTEAFF.

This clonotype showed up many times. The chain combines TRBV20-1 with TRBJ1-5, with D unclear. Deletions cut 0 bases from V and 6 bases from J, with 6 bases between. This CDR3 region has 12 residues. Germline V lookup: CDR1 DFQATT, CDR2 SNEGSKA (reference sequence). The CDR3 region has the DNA TGCAGTGCTAGAGATCTTGGTCAGCCCCAGCATTTT. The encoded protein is CSARDLGQPQHF.

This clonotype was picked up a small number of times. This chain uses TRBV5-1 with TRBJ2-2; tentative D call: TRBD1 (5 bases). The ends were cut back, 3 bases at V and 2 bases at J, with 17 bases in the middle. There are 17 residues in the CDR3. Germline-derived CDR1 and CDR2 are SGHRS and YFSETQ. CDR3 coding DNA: TGCGCCAGCAGCTCGCCCCTAGGGGTCATTAACACCGGGGAGCTGTTTTTT. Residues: CASSSPLGVINTGELFF.

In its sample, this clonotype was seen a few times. CDR3 DNA sequence: TGTGCCAGCAGTTTAGTTGGTGAGGGGCTTAGCTATGGCTACACCTTC. Translated: CASSLVGEGLSYGYTF. The chain links TRBV28 to TRBJ1-2; a weak D match, TRBD1 (5 bases). V lost 2 bases, J lost 4 bases, and 17 bases lay in between. Germline lookup yields CDR1 MDHEN and CDR2 SYDVKM. This CDR3 region has 16 residues.

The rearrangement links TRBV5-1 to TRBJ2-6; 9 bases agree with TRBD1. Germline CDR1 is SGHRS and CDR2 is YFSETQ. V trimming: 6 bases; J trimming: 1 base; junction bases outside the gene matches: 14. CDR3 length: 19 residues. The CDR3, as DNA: TGCGCCAGCACCTGGCCAAAAGGACAGGGGAGTTCTGGGGCCAACGTCCTGACTTTC. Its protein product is CASTWPKGQGSSGANVLTF.

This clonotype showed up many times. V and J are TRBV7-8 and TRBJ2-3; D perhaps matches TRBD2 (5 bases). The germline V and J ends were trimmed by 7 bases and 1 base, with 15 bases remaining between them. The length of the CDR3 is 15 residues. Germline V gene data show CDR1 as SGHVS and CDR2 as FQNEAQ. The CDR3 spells CASTGETRGTDTQYF. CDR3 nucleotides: TGTGCCAGCACAGGCGAGACGCGGGGCACAGATACGCAGTATTTT.

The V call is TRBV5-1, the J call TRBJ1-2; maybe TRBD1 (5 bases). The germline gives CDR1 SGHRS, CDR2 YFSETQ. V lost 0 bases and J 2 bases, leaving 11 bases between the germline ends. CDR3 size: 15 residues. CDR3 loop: CASSLVPGTNYGYTF. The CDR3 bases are TGCGCCAGCAGCTTGGTCCCAGGGACGAACTATGGCTACACCTTC.

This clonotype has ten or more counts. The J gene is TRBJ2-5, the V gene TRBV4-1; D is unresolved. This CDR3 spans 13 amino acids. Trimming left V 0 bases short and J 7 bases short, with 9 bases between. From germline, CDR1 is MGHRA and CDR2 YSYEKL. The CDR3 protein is CASSQDLGMTQYF. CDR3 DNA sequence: TGCGCCAGCAGCCAAGATTTGGGGATGACCCAGTACTTC.

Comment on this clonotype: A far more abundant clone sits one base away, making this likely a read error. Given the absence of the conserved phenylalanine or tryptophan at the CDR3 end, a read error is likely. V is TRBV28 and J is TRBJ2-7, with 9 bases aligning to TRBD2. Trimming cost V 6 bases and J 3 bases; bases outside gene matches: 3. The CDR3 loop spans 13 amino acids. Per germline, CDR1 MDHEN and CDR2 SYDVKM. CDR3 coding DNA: TGTGCCAGCAGCTTAGCGGGAGTCTACGAGCAGTACCTC. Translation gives CASSLAGVYEQYL.

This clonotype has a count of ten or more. CDR3 nucleotide sequence: TGCAGTGCTAACGACAGGGCGGAGAGTGAAAAACTGTTTTTT. Protein sequence: CSANDRAESEKLFF. The chain couples TRBV20-1 to TRBJ1-4, with 7 bases identical to TRBD1. The germline V gene encodes CDR1 DFQATT and CDR2 SNEGSKA (reference sequence). J gave up 7 bases and V 4 bases, and 9 bases lay outside the gene matches. The CDR3 covers 14 residues.

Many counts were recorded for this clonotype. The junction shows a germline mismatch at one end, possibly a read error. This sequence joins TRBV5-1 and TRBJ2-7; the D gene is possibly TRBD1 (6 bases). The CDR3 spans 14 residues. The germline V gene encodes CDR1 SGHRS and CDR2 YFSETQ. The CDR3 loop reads CASSPGVGGYEQYF. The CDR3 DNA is TGTGCCAGCAGCCCAGGTGTAGGGGGATACGAGCAGTACTTC.

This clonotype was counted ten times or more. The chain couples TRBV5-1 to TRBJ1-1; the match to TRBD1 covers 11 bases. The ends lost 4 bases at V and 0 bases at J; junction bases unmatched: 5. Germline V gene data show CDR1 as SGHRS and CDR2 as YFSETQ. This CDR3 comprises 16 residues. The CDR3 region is CASSTGQGGMNTEAFF. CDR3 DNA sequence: TGCGCCAGCAGCACGGGACAGGGGGGAATGAACACTGAAGCTTTCTTT. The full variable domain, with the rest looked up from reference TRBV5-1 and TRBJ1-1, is KAGVTQTPRYLIKTRGQQVTLSCSPISGHRSVSWYQQTPGQGLQFLFEYFSETQRNKGNFPGRFSGRQFSNSRSEMNVSTLELGDSALYLCASSTGQGGMNTEAFFGQGTRLTVV.

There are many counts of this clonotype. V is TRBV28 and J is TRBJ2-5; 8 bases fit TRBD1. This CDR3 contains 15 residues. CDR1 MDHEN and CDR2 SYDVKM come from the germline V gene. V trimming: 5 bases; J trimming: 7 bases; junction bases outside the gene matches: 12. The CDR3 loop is CASSPRTGTGATQYF. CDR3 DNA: TGTGCCAGCAGTCCGAGGACAGGGACCGGGGCGACCCAGTACTTC.

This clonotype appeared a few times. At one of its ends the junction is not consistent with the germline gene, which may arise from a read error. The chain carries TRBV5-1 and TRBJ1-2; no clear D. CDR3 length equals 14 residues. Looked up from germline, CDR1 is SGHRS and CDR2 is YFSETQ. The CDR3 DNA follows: TGTGCCAGCAGCTCGGATCTTTCTAACTATGGCTACACCTTC. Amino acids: CASSSDLSNYGYTF.

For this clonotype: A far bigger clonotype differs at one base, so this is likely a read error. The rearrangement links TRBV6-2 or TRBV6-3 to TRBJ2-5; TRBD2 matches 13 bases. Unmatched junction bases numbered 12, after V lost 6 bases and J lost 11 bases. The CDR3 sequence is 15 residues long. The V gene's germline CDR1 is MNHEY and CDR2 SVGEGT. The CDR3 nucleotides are TGTGCCAGCAGCGCGCTTTCCGGGACTAGCGGGGTACAGTACTTC. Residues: CASSALSGTSGVQYF.

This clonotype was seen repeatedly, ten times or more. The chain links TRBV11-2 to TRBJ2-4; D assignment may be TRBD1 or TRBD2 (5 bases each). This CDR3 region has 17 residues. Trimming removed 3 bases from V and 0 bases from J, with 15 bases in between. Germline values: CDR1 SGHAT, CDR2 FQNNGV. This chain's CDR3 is CASSFLRGLLAKNIQYF. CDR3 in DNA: TGTGCCAGCAGCTTCTTACGGGGCCTACTAGCCAAAAACATTCAGTACTTC.

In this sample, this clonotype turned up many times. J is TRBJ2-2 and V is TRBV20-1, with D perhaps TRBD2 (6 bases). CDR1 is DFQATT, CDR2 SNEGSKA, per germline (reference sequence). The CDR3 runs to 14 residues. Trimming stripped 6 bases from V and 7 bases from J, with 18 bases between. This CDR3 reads CSARRSSVGGELFF. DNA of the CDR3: TGCAGTGCGAGAAGGTCTAGCGTTGGCGGGGAGCTGTTTTTT.

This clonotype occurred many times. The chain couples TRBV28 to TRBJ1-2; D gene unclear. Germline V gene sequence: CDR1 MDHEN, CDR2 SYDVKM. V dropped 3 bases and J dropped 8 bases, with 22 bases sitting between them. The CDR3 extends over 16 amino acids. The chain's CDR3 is CASSFVPGSGSMGYTF. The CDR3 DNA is TGTGCCAGCAGTTTTGTGCCCGGATCGGGGTCTATGGGCTACACCTTC.

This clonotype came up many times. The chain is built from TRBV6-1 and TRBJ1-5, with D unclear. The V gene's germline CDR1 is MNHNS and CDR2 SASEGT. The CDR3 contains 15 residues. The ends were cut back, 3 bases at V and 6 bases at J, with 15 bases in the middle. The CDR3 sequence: CASSDLGRRIQPQHF. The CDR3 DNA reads TGTGCCAGCAGTGACTTGGGCCGGCGGATTCAGCCCCAGCATTTT.

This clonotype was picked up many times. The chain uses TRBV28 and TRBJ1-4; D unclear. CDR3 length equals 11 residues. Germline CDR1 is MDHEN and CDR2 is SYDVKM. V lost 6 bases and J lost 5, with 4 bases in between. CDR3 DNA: TGTGCCAGCAGGGAGAATGAAAAACTGTTTTTT. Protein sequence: CASRENEKLFF.

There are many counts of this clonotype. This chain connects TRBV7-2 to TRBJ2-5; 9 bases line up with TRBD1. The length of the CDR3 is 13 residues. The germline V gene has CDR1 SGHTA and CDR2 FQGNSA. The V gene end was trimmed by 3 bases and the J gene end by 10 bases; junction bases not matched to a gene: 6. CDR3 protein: CASSFDRGSYQYF. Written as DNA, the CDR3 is TGTGCCAGCAGCTTCGACAGGGGGTCTTACCAGTACTTC.

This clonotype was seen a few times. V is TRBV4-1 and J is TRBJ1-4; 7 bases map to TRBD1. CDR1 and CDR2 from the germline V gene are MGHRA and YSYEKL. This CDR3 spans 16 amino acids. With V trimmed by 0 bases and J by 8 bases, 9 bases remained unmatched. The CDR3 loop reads CASSQDRTGGWEKLFF. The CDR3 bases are TGCGCCAGCAGCCAAGATCGGACAGGAGGGTGGGAAAAACTGTTTTTT.